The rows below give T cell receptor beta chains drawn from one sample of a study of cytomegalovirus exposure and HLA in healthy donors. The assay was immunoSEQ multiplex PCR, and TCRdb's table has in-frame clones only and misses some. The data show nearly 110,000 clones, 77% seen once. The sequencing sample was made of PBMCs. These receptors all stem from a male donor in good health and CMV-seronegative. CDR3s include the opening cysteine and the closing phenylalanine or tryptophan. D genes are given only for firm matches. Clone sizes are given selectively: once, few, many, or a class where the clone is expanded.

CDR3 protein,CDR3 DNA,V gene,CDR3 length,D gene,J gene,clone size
CSGGANEQFF,TGCAGCGGCGGAGCTAATGAGCAGTTCTTC,TRBV29-1,10,NA,TRBJ2-1,NA
CAISPAGIDTEAFF,TGTGCCATCAGTCCGGCGGGAATCGACACTGAAGCTTTCTTT,TRBV10-3,14,NA,TRBJ1-1,NA
CASSQVRRATDEQFF,TGCGCCAGCAGCCAAGTTAGGAGGGCCACCGATGAGCAGTTCTTC,TRBV4-1,15,NA,TRBJ2-1,NA
CASSPVREPQHF,TGTGCCAGCAGTCCAGTCAGGGAGCCCCAGCATTTT,TRBV28,12,NA,TRBJ1-5,NA
CASSLIAGAETQYF,TGTGCCAGCAGCTTAATAGCGGGAGCGGAGACCCAGTACTTC,TRBV7-8,14,TRBD2,TRBJ2-5,NA
CASSWAGGENTEAFF,TGTGCCAGCAGTTGGGCAGGGGGAGAGAACACTGAAGCTTTCTTT,TRBV25-1,15,TRBD1,TRBJ1-1,NA
CASSQDRVLAGSYNEQFF,TGCGCCAGCAGCCAAGATCGGGTGTTAGCGGGAAGCTACAATGAGCAGTTCTTC,TRBV4-1,18,TRBD2,TRBJ2-1,NA
CASSVQGKSSYEQYF,TGTGCCAGTAGTGTGCAGGGCAAATCCTCCTACGAGCAGTACTTC,TRBV19,15,NA,TRBJ2-7,NA
CASSLGATGGYLQYF,TGTGCCAGCAGCTTGGGAGCGACAGGGGGCTACTTGCAGTACTTC,TRBV5-6,15,TRBD1,TRBJ2-7,NA
CASSELSLLRPQHF,TGTGCCAGCAGTGAACTTTCCCTTTTGCGGCCCCAGCATTTT,TRBV6-1,14,NA,TRBJ1-5,few
CASSESVTSGPYEQYF,TGCGCCAGCAGTGAGTCGGTGACTAGCGGGCCGTACGAGCAGTACTTC,TRBV10-1,16,TRBD2,TRBJ2-7,few
CASSVVSGSTDTQYF,TGTGCCAGCAGCGTAGTAAGCGGGAGCACAGATACGCAGTATTTT,TRBV9,15,NA,TRBJ2-3,NA
CASSLRGLLTDTQYF,TGTGCCAGCAGCTTAAGGGGACTGCTCACAGATACGCAGTATTTT,TRBV7-3,15,NA,TRBJ2-3,NA
CASSFGTGNYGYTF,TGTGCCAGCAGCTTCGGGACAGGGAACTATGGCTACACCTTC,TRBV7-9,14,TRBD1,TRBJ1-2,NA
CASSPGQGRTEAFF,TGTGCCAGCAGCCCCGGACAGGGGAGAACTGAAGCTTTCTTT,TRBV9,14,TRBD1,TRBJ1-1,NA
CASSLDQTYEQYF,TGCGCCAGCAGCTTGGACCAGACCTACGAGCAGTACTTC,TRBV5-1,13,NA,TRBJ2-7,NA
CASSLTSVDQETQYF,TGTGCCAGCTCACTGACTAGCGTGGACCAAGAGACCCAGTACTTC,TRBV18,15,TRBD2,TRBJ2-5,NA
CASSSGQGADEQYF,TGTGCCAGCAGTTCGGGACAGGGGGCTGATGAGCAGTACTTC,TRBV6-5,14,TRBD1,TRBJ2-7,NA
CASTYRDRDYEQYF,TGTGCCAGCACTTACCGGGACAGGGACTACGAGCAGTACTTC,TRBV6-1,14,TRBD1,TRBJ2-7,NA
CASRQTGNSGNTIYF,TGTGCCAGTAGACAGACAGGCAACTCTGGAAACACCATATATTTT,TRBV5-6,15,NA,TRBJ1-3,NA
CAISETTGYQPQHF,TGTGCCATCAGTGAGACGACAGGGTATCAGCCCCAGCATTTT,TRBV10-3,14,TRBD1,TRBJ1-5,NA
CASSEVRNTEAFF,TGTGCCAGCAGTGAAGTCAGGAACACTGAAGCTTTCTTT,TRBV6-1,13,NA,TRBJ1-1,few
CATSRDPGSSYEQYF,TGTGCCACCAGCAGAGATCCTGGCAGCTCCTACGAGCAGTACTTC,TRBV15,15,NA,TRBJ2-7,NA
CASSLRGLALREGSYNEQFF,TGTGCCAGCAGTTTAAGAGGACTAGCGTTGAGAGAAGGCTCCTACAATGAGCAGTTCTTC,TRBV28,20,TRBD2,TRBJ2-1,NA
CASSSEYVRGVDGYTF,TGTGCCAGCAGCTCCGAGTATGTCAGGGGCGTTGACGGCTACACCTTC,TRBV7-2,16,NA,TRBJ1-2,NA
CASGWDFYEQYF,TGTGCCAGCGGCTGGGACTTCTACGAGCAGTACTTC,TRBV6-1,12,NA,TRBJ2-7,NA
CATSTKDRRYNSPLHF,TGTGCCACCAGCACCAAGGACAGAAGATATAATTCACCCCTCCACTTT,TRBV15,16,NA,TRBJ1-6,NA
CASSGPGTSYEQYF,TGTGCCAGCAGCGGGCCGGGAACCTCCTACGAGCAGTACTTC,TRBV7-9,14,NA,TRBJ2-7,NA
CASSQEGRGGTQYF,TGCGCCAGCAGCCAAGAGGGAAGGGGGGGGACCCAGTACTTC,TRBV4-1,14,NA,TRBJ2-5,NA
CASILGRGGNYEQFF,TGTGCCAGCATCCTAGGGAGGGGCGGCAACTATGAGCAGTTCTTC,TRBV6-5,15,TRBD2,TRBJ2-1,NA
CAWSVQNEQYF,TGTGCCTGGAGTGTACAGAACGAGCAGTACTTC,TRBV30,11,NA,TRBJ2-7,NA
CASRPGLAGVTLSYNEQFF,TGTGCCAGCAGGCCTGGACTAGCGGGAGTAACCCTCTCCTACAATGAGCAGTTCTTC,TRBV28,19,TRBD2,TRBJ2-1,NA
CASSAYREANEQFF,TGTGCCAGTAGTGCGTACCGGGAGGCTAATGAGCAGTTCTTC,TRBV19,14,TRBD2,TRBJ2-1,few
CASHRGRTGELFF,TGTGCCAGCCACAGGGGGCGTACCGGGGAGCTGTTTTTT,TRBV6-5,13,TRBD1,TRBJ2-2,NA
CASSQGGTGNTIYF,TGCGCCAGCAGCCAAGGGGGTACTGGAAACACCATATATTTT,TRBV5-1,14,NA,TRBJ1-3,NA
CASSLTGTGNTIYF,TGTGCCAGCAGCTTGACAGGAACTGGAAACACCATATATTTT,TRBV6-1,14,NA,TRBJ1-3,NA
CASSTLAGIYEQYF,TGTGCCAGCAGTACCCTAGCGGGGATATACGAGCAGTACTTC,TRBV6-1,14,TRBD2,TRBJ2-7,once
CAWSVRSYGYTF,TGTGCCTGGAGTGTACGGAGTTATGGCTACACCTTC,TRBV30,12,NA,TRBJ1-2,NA
CASSPPIANYGYTF,TGTGCCAGCAGCCCCCCAATAGCTAACTATGGCTACACCTTC,TRBV7-9,14,NA,TRBJ1-2,NA
CASSGQGANTEAFF,TGCGCCAGCAGCGGACAGGGGGCGAACACTGAAGCTTTCTTT,TRBV5-1,14,TRBD1,TRBJ1-1,NA
CASSLRSLRTDTQYF,TGTGCCAGCAGCTTACGGTCCCTTCGCACAGATACGCAGTATTTT,TRBV7-9,15,NA,TRBJ2-3,NA
CSVARDTNYEQYF,TGCAGCGTTGCCCGGGACACTAACTACGAGCAGTACTTC,TRBV29-1,13,NA,TRBJ2-7,NA
CASSPSSGGRNVGELFF,TGTGCCAGCAGCCCCTCGTCTGGCGGGAGGAACGTCGGGGAGCTGTTTTTT,TRBV7-7,17,TRBD2,TRBJ2-2,once
CASSYRDGELFF,TGTGCCAGCAGCTACAGGGACGGGGAGCTGTTTTTT,TRBV7-6,12,NA,TRBJ2-2,NA
CASSPVGTAYEQYF,TGTGCCAGCAGCCCCGTCGGGACAGCCTACGAGCAGTACTTC,TRBV5-4,14,TRBD1,TRBJ2-7,once
CASSLTPGQGSGYTF,TGTGCCAGCAGCTTAACCCCGGGACAGGGGTCCGGCTACACCTTC,TRBV7-2,15,TRBD1,TRBJ1-2,NA
CASSYSGQGYGKLFF,TGTGCCAGCAGTTACTCGGGACAGGGCTACGGAAAACTGTTTTTT,TRBV6-5,15,TRBD1,TRBJ1-4,NA
CASSPGSGYNEQFF,TGTGCCAGCAGCCCCGGGAGCGGCTACAATGAGCAGTTCTTC,TRBV7-3,14,NA,TRBJ2-1,NA
CASSYSGTSLHEQYF,TGTGCCAGCAGTTACTCGGGGACTAGCTTGCACGAGCAGTACTTC,TRBV6-5,15,TRBD2,TRBJ2-7,NA
CASSPPTSRDEQFF,TGTGCCAGCTCACCACCAACTAGTAGAGATGAGCAGTTCTTC,TRBV18,14,NA,TRBJ2-1,NA